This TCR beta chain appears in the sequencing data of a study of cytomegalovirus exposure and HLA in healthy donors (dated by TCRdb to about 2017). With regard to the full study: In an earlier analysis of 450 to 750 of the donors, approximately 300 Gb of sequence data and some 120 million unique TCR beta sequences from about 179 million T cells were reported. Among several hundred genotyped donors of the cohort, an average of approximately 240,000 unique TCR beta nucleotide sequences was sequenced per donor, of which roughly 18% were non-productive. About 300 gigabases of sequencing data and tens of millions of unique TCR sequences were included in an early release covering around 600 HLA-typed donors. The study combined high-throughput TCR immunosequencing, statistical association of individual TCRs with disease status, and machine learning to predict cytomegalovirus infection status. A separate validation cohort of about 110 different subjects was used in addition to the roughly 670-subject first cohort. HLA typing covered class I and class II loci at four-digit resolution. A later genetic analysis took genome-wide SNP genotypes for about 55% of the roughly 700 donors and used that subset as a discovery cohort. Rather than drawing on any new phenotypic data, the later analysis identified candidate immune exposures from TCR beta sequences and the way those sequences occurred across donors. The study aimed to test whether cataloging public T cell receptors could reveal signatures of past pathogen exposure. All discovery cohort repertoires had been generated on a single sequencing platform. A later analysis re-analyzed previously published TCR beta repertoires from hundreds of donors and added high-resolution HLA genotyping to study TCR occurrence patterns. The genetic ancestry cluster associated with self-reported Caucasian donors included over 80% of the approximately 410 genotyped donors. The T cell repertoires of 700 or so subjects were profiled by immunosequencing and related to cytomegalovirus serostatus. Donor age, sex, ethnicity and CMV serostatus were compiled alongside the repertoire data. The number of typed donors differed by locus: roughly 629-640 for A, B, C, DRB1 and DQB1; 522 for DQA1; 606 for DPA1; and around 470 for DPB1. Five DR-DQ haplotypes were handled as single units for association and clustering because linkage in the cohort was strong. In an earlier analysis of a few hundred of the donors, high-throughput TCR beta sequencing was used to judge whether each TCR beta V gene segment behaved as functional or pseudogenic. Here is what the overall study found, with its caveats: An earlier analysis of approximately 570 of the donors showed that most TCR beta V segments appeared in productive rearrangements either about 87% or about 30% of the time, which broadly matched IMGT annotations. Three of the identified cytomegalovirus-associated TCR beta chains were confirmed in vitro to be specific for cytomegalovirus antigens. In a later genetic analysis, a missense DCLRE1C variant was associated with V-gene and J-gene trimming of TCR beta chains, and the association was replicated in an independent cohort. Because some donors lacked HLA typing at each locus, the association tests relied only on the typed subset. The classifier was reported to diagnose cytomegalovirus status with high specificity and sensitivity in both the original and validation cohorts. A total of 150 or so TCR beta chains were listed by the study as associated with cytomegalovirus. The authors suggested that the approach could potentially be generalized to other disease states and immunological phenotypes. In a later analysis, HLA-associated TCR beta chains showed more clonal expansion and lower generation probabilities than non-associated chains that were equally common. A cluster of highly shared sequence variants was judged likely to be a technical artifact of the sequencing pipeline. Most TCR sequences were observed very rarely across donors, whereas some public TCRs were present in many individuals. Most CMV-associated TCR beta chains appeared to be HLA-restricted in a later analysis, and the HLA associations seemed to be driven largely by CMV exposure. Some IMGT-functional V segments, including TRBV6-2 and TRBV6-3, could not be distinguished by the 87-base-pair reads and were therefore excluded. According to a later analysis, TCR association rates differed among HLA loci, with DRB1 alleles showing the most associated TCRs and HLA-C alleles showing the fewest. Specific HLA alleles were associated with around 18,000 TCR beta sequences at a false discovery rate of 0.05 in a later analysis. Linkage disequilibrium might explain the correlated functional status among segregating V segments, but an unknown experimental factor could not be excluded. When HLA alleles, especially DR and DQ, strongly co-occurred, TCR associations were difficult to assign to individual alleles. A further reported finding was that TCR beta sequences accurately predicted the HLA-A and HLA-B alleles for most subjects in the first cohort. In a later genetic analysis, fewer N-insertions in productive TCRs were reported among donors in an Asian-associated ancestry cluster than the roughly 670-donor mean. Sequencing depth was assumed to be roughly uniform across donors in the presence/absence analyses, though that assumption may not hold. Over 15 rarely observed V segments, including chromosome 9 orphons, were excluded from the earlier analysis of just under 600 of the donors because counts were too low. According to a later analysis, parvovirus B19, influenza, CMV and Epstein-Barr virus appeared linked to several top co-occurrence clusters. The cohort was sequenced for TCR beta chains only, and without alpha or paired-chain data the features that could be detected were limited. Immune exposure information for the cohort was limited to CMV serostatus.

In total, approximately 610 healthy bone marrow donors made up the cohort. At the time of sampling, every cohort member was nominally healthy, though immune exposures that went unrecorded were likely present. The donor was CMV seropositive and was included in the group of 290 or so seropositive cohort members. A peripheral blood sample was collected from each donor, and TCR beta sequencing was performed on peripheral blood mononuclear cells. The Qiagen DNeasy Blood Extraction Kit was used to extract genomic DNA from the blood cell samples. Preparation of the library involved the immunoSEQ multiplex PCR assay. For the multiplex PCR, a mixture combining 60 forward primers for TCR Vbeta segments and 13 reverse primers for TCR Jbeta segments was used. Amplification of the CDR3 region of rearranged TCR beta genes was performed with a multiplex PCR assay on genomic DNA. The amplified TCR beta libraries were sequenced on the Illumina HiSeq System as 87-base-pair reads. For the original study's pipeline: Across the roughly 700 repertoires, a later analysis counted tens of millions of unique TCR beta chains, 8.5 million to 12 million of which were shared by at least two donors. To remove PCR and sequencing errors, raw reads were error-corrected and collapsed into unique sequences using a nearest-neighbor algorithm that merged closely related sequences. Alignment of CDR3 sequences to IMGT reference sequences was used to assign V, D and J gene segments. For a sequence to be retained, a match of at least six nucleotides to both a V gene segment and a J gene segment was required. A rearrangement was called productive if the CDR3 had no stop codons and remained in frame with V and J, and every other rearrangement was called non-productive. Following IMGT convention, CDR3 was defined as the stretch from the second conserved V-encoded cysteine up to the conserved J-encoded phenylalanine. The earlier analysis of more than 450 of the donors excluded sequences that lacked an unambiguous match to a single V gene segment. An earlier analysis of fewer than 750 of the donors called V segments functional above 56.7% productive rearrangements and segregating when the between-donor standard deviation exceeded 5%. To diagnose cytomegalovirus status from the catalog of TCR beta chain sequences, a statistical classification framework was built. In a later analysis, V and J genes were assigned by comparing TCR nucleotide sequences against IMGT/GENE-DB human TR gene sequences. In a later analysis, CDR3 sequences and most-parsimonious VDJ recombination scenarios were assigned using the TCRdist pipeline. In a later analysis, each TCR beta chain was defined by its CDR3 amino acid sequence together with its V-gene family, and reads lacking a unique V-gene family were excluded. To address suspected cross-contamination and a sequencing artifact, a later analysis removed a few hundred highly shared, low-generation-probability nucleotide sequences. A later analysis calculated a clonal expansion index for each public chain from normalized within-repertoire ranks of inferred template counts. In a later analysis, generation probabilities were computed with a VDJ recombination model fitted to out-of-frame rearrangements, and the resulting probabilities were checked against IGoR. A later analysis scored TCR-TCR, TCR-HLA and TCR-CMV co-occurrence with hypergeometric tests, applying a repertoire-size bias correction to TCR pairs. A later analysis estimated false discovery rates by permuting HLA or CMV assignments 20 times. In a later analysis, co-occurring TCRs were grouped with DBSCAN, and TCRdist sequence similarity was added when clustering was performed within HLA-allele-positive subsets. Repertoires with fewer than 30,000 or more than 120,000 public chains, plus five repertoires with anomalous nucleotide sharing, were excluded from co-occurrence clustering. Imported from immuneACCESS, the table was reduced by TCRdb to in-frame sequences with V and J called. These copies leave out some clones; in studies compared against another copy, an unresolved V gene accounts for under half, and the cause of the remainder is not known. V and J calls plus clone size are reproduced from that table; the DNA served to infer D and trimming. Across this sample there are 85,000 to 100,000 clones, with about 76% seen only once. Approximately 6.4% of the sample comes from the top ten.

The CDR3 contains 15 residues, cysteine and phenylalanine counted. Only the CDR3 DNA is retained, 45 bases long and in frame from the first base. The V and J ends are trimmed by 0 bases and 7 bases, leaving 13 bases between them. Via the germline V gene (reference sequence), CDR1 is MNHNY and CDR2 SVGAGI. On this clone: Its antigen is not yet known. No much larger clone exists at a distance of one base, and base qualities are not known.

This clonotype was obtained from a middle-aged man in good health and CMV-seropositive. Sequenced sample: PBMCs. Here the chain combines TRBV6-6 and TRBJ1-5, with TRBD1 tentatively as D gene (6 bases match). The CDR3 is CASSYSKQGSQPQHF. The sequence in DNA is TGTGCCAGCAGTTACTCGAAACAGGGAAGCCAGCCCCAGCATTTT.